One and the same sample provided the 28 T cell receptor beta chains below, sequenced in a study of T cell changes during pregnancy in multiple sclerosis (dated by TCRdb to between 2017 and 2020). Library construction relied on the immunoSEQ multiplex PCR assay. This immuneACCESS table, as held by TCRdb, lists in-frame sequences with V and J called but not all clones. Of the missing ones, under half trace to an unresolved V gene in checked studies; the others have no known cause. Here the sample has tens of thousands of clones; about 91% occur a single time. Of the sample, 0.15% to 0.25% is held by the ten largest clones. The sample was CD4+ T cells from peripheral blood mononuclear cells, taken in the second trimester of pregnancy. These receptors originate from a female donor with multiple sclerosis, enrolled in a pregnancy study.

The J gene is TRBJ1-1, the V gene TRBV5-4; 7 positions agree with TRBD1. The CDR3 runs to 14 residues. Losses at the gene ends were 1 base for V and 2 bases for J; bases not matched to a gene: 2. Per the germline V gene, CDR1 is SGHNT and CDR2 is YYREEE (reference sequence). In nucleotides, the CDR3 is TGTGCCAGCAGCTTGAGGACAGGAAACACTGAAGCTTTCTTT. Translation: CASSLRTGNTEAFF.

This chain uses TRBV15 with TRBJ1-5; D remains ambiguous. CDR3 size: 14 residues. The V gene lost 0 bases and the J gene lost 5 bases, with 8 bases spanning the gap. The germline V gene encodes CDR1 LNHNV and CDR2 YYDKDF (reference sequence). CDR3 nucleotides: TGTGCCACCAGCAGAGATCCTATAGATCAGCCCCAGCATTTT. It yields the protein CATSRDPIDQPQHF.

The chain couples TRBV18 to TRBJ1-2; possibly TRBD1 for D (5 bases). V lost 5 bases and J 3 bases, leaving 10 bases between the germline ends. This CDR3 is built from 13 residues. The germline V gene encodes CDR1 KGHSH and CDR2 LQKENI. CDR3: CASSSGNDYGYTF. CDR3 sequence (DNA): TGTGCCAGCTCATCAGGGAACGACTATGGCTACACCTTC.

This clone occurred once. The chain joins TRBV7-2 to TRBJ2-7; 8 bases are a match to TRBD2. The CDR3 runs 18 residues. The V gene end was trimmed by 4 bases and the J gene end by 0 bases; junction bases not matched to a gene: 14. The germline V gene has CDR1 SGHTA and CDR2 FQGNSA. CDR3 sequence reads: CASSSTPPLAAISYEQYF. For the CDR3, the DNA is TGTGCCAGCAGCTCCACTCCCCCACTAGCGGCGATCTCCTACGAGCAGTACTTC.

This clone was counted only a few times. The DNA of the CDR3 is TGTGCCAGCAGCCTAAAGGGGCTAGCGGGGGGAATTGAGGCGGATACGCAGTATTTT. As protein: CASSLKGLAGGIEADTQYF. V is TRBV7-3 and J is TRBJ2-3; 11 bases are shared with TRBD2. Germline CDR1 is SGHTA and CDR2 is FQGTGA. The CDR3 extends over 19 amino acids. Unmatched junction bases numbered 19, after V lost 5 bases and J lost 6 bases. The full variable domain, in which reference TRBV7-3 and TRBJ2-3 provide the parts outside the CDR3, is GAGVSQTPSNKVTEKGKYVELRCDPISGHTALYWYRQSLGQGPEFLIYFQGTGAADDSGLPNDRFFAVRPEGSVSTLKIQRTERGDSAVYLCASSLKGLAGGIEADTQYFGPGTRLTVL.

The genes are TRBV15 and TRBJ2-3; 12 bases fit TRBD2. Germline V gives CDR1 LNHNV, CDR2 YYDKDF (reference sequence). The V and J ends lost 5 bases and 0 bases, in that order; junction bases with no gene match: 3. CDR3 length: 16 amino acids. For the CDR3, the DNA is TGTGCCACCAGCCCTGGGACTAGCGGGAGCACAGATACGCAGTATTTT. Its translation: CATSPGTSGSTDTQYF.

The chain is built from TRBV6-5 and TRBJ2-7; 10 bases agree with TRBD1. In germline, CDR1 is MNHEY, CDR2 SVGAGI. CDR3 size: 13 residues. J gave up 5 bases and V 7 bases, and 5 bases lay outside the gene matches. The CDR3 is CASTGTGVHEQYF. CDR3 DNA: TGTGCCAGCACCGGGACAGGGGTCCACGAGCAGTACTTC.

This clone was seen just once. The chain combines TRBV9 with TRBJ1-2, with 9 nucleotides matching TRBD1. This CDR3 region has 15 residues. Germline CDR1 and CDR2: SGDLS and YYNGEE. The trim removed 4 bases at V and 6 bases at J, leaving 10 bases unmatched. The CDR3: CASSLGTGQSHGYTF. CDR3 coding DNA: TGTGCCAGCAGCCTGGGGACAGGGCAAAGCCATGGCTACACCTTC.

The V call is TRBV15, the J call TRBJ2-5, with D perhaps matching TRBD2 (6 bases). V lost 6 bases, J lost 5 bases, and 16 bases lay in between. This CDR3 contains 14 residues. The germline V gene encodes CDR1 LNHNV and CDR2 YYDKDF (reference sequence). CDR3 protein: CATSSGGVGETQYF. The CDR3 DNA sequence: TGTGCCACCAGTTCAGGAGGGGTCGGCGAGACCCAGTACTTC.

V is TRBV19 and J is TRBJ2-2; D possibly corresponds to TRBD1 (5 bases). This CDR3 has 15 residues. The germline CDR1 and CDR2 sequences are LNHDA and SQIVND (reference sequence). V was shortened by 2 bases and J by 5 bases, with 12 bases between the two germline ends. The CDR3 DNA reads as TGTGCCAGTAGTATACAGGGTCAGTGGACCGGGGAGCTGTTTTTT. It codes for CASSIQGQWTGELFF.

J is TRBJ1-1 and V is TRBV14; TRBD1 is a possible D gene (6 bases). V was shortened by 4 bases and J by 4 bases, with 10 bases between the two germline ends. The germline V gene encodes CDR1 SGHDN and CDR2 FVKESK. The CDR3 covers 13 residues. The CDR3 region is CASSRNRATEAFF. The CDR3 region has the DNA TGTGCCAGCAGCCGAAACAGGGCCACTGAAGCTTTCTTT.

The chain has TRBV5-1 and TRBJ2-7; 15 bases map to TRBD2. The germline CDR1 and CDR2 sequences are SGHRS and YFSETQ. The CDR3 is made up of 17 amino acids. With 3 bases clipped from V and 0 bases from J, the junction kept 4 bases outside the gene matches. In DNA, the CDR3 is TGCGCCAGCAGCTACGGACTAGCGGGGGGGGGCTCCTACGAGCAGTACTTC. It yields the protein CASSYGLAGGGSYEQYF.

The rearrangement uses TRBV5-4 and TRBJ2-7; 9 bases are shared with TRBD1. V shed 5 bases, J shed 4 bases, and the junction held 10 bases outside the gene matches. The CDR3 has 15 residues. The germline CDR1 and CDR2 sequences are SGHNT and YYREEE (reference sequence). CDR3 nucleotides: TGTGCCAGCAGAACCGGGACAGGGACCTCTTACGAGCAGTACTTC. This translates into CASRTGTGTSYEQYF.

The V gene is TRBV5-1, the J gene TRBJ2-1; TRBD2 is a possible D gene (5 bases). The length of the CDR3 is 13 residues. The V end lost 6 bases, the J end lost 7 bases, and 14 bases lay between the germline ends. Germline lookup yields CDR1 SGHRS and CDR2 YFSETQ. CDR3 sequence reads: CASKSADKNEQFF. The CDR3 coding sequence is TGCGCCAGCAAGTCAGCGGATAAAAATGAGCAGTTCTTC.

The chain couples TRBV13 to TRBJ2-1; D is possibly TRBD2 (7 bases). Germline CDR1 reads PRHDT; CDR2 reads FYEKMQ (reference sequence). The CDR3 totals 17 residues. V shed 1 base and J shed 1 base, with 14 bases lying between them. The CDR3 DNA is TGTGCCAGCAGCTTAGCGGGGGGCCATCCTTCCTACAATGAGCAGTTCTTC. Amino acids: CASSLAGGHPSYNEQFF.

This rearrangement joins TRBV5-1 to TRBJ2-6; D remains unclear. CDR1 is SGHRS, CDR2 YFSETQ, per germline. V shed 0 bases and J shed 4 bases, with 11 bases lying between them. CDR3 length: 16 amino acids. CDR3 amino acids: CASSLAFPRGANVLTF. The CDR3 nucleotides are TGCGCCAGCAGCTTGGCATTTCCCCGGGGGGCCAACGTCCTGACTTTC.

This clone showed up just once. The chain carries TRBV5-4 and TRBJ2-7, with 9 bases that match TRBD1. Losses at the gene ends were 6 bases for V and 6 bases for J; bases not matched to a gene: 10. The CDR3 runs 14 residues. Germline values: CDR1 SGHNT, CDR2 YYREEE (reference sequence). CDR3 sequence (DNA): TGTGCCAGCAACCTCGGGACAGGGTTTACCGAGCAGTACTTC. This gives the protein CASNLGTGFTEQYF.

This chain joins TRBV7-9 and TRBJ2-5; perhaps TRBD1 as D (6 bases). The CDR3 sequence is 15 residues long. The ends were cut back, 2 bases at V and 5 bases at J, with 15 bases in the middle. The germline CDR1 and CDR2 sequences are SEHNR and FQNEAQ (reference sequence). DNA of the CDR3: TGTGCCAGCAGCTTACGTCTGGGGGCAGATGAGACCCAGTACTTC. Its translation: CASSLRLGADETQYF.

Points on this clone: The junction departs from the called germline gene at one end, perhaps through a read error. The chain carries TRBV5-1 and TRBJ1-4, with 9 bases aligning to TRBD1. The CDR3 is 14 residues long. CDR1 is SGHRS, CDR2 YFSETQ, per germline. The CDR3 here is CANSLGQGNEKLFF. CDR3 nucleotides: TGCGCCAACAGCTTGGGACAGGGAAATGAAAAACTGTTTTTT.

The chain employs TRBV2 and TRBJ1-1; D unresolved. This CDR3 region has 12 residues. Germline V gives CDR1 SNHLY, CDR2 FYNNEI. Trimming stripped 8 bases from V and 1 base from J, with 8 bases between. The CDR3 here is CASLKRNTEAFF. The CDR3 nucleotides are TGTGCCAGCCTTAAGAGGAACACTGAAGCTTTCTTT.

This chain links TRBV18 with TRBJ1-1; D call uncertain. The CDR3 consists of 15 residues. Trimming pared 3 bases from V and 1 base from J, leaving 12 bases between. CDR1 and CDR2 (germline): KGHSH, LQKENI. As DNA, the CDR3 is TGTGCCAGCTCACCCCCCGACATGAGGAACACTGAAGCTTTCTTT. This translates into CASSPPDMRNTEAFF.

The DNA of the CDR3 is TGTGCCAGCAGGCGGGGACAGCGAGGCACTGAAGCTTTCTTT. Its translation is CASRRGQRGTEAFF. The chain has TRBV2 and TRBJ1-1; 7 bases are shared with TRBD1. CDR1 and CDR2 (germline): SNHLY, FYNNEI. This CDR3 has 14 residues. The junction had 8 bases not matched to a gene; V was cut back by 6 bases and J by 4 bases.

V usage is TRBV19 and J usage is TRBJ2-2; D is possibly TRBD2 (5 bases). The germline V gene has CDR1 LNHDA and CDR2 SQIVND (reference sequence). V was shortened by 7 bases and J by 7 bases, with 13 bases between the two germline ends. This CDR3 region has 13 residues. The chain's CDR3 is CASNPQAGGELFF. The CDR3 coding sequence is TGTGCCAGTAACCCTCAGGCGGGCGGGGAGCTGTTTTTT.

The V call is TRBV7-2, the J call TRBJ1-4; 7 bases align to TRBD1. V lost 5 bases and J lost 7; bases outside the gene matches: 7. This CDR3 has 14 residues. Germline V gene data show CDR1 as SGHTA and CDR2 as FQGNSA. CDR3 nucleotides: TGTGCCAGCAGCAAGGGGGCTTTGGTTGAAAAACTGTTTTTT. This codes for CASSKGALVEKLFF.

This clone showed up just once. The chain combines TRBV6-1 with TRBJ1-5, with D uncertain. V was clipped by 4 bases and J by 0 bases, with 4 bases between them. From germline, CDR1 is MNHNS and CDR2 SASEGT. There are 13 residues in the CDR3. The CDR3, as DNA: TGTGCCAGCAGTGGAGGTAGCAATCAGCCCCAGCATTTT. Its protein product is CASSGGSNQPQHF.

The V and J genes are TRBV7-8 and TRBJ2-1; perhaps TRBD2 as D (6 bases). V lost 5 bases to trimming and J lost 10 bases, with 12 bases between them. Germline CDR1 SGHVS, CDR2 FQNEAQ. The CDR3 has 12 residues. CDR3 in DNA: TGTGCCAGCAGCCCGGGACTTCACGAGCAGTTCTTC. As protein: CASSPGLHEQFF.

This chain joins TRBV7-2 and TRBJ2-5, with D maybe TRBD2 (6 bases). The germline gives CDR1 SGHTA, CDR2 FQGNSA. Trimming left V 5 bases short and J 1 base short, with 11 bases between. The CDR3 totals 14 residues. The CDR3 DNA reads TGTGCCAGCAGCCCGCGGGACGGCCAAGAGACCCAGTACTTC. Translated: CASSPRDGQETQYF.

The chain couples TRBV5-4 to TRBJ2-3, with D unresolved. Germline lookup yields CDR1 SGHNT and CDR2 YYREEE (reference sequence). This CDR3 region has 13 residues. The V end was cut by 3 bases, the J end by 4 bases, with 9 bases between. Written as DNA, the CDR3 is TGTGCCAGCAGCTCGCCCAGGCCAGATACGCAGTATTTT. Its protein product is CASSSPRPDTQYF.